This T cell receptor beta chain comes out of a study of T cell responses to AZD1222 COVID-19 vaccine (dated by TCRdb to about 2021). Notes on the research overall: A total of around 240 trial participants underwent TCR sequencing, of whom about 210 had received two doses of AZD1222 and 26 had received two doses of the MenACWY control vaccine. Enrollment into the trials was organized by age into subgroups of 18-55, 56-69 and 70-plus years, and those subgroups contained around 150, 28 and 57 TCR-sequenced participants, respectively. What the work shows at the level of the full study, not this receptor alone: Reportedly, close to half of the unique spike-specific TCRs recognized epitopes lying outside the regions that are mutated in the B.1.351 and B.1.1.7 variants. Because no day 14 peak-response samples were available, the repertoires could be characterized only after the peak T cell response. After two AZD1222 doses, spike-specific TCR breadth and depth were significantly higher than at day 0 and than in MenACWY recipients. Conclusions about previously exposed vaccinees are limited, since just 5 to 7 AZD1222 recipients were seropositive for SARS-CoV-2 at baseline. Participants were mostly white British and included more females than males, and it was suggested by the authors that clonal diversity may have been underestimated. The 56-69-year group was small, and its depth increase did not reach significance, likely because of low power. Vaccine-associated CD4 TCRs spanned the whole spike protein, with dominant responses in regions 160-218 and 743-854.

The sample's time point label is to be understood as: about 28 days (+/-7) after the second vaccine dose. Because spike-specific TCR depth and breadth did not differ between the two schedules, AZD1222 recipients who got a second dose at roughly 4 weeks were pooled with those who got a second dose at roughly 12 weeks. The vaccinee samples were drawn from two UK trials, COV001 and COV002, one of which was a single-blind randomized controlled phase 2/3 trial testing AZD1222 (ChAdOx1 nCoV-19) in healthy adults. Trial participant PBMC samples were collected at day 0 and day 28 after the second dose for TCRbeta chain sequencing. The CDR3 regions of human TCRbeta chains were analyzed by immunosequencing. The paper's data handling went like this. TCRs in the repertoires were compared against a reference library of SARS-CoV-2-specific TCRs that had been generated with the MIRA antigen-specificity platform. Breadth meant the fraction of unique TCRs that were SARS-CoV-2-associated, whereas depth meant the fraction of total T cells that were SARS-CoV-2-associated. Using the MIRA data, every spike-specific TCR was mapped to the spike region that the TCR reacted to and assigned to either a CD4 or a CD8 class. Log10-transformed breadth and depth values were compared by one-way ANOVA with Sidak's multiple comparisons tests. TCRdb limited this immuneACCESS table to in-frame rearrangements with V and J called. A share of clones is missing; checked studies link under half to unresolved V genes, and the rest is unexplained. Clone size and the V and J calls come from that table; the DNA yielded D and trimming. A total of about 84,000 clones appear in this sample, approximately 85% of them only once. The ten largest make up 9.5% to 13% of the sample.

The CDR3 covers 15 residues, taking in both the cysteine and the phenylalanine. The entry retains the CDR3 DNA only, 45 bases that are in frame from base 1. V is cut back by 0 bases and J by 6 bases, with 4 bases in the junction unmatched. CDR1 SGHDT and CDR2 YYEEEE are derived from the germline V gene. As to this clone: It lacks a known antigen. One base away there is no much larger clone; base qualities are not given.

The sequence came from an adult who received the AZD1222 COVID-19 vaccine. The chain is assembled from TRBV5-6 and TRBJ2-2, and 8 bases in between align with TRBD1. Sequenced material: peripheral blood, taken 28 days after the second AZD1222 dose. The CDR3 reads CASSLGQGYSGELFF. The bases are TGTGCCAGCAGCTTGGGACAGGGGTACTCCGGGGAGCTGTTTTTT.